Below are 28 T cell receptor beta chains sequenced from a single sample in a study of beta chain features in type 1 diabetes. Findings and caveats of the study: When Type 1 diabetes patients were examined, their TCRB CDR3s proved moderately but significantly shorter in all four CD4+ subsets.

Investigators reverse transcribed all isolated RNA, so they sequenced expressed TCRB transcripts. This table comes from immunoSEQ multiplex PCR, and its TCRdb copy is limited to in-frame clones, with some not included. The sample carries a few hundred thousand clones, 9.5% to 10% recorded once. Antigen specificity for these receptors is unknown. The specimen sequenced was central memory CD4+ T cells from blood. The source of these receptors is a man in his thirties or forties with type 1 diabetes.

Judged by abundance, this clone is medium-sized (0.01 to 0.1%). The J gene is TRBJ2-7, the V gene TRBV2, with TRBD1 identical over 9 bases. This CDR3 spans 12 amino acids. V was clipped by 8 bases and J by 5 bases; unmatched bases: 4. Germline CDR1 is SNHLY and CDR2 is FYNNEI. CDR3 protein: CASGTGNNEQYF. CDR3 nucleotides: TGTGCCAGCGGGACAGGGAACAACGAGCAGTACTTC.

The V and J genes are TRBV6-1 and TRBJ1-3; tentatively, D is TRBD1 (5 bases). The germline V gene has CDR1 MNHNS and CDR2 SASEGT. V gave up 2 bases and J gave up 5 bases, with 16 bases separating them. The CDR3 is 16 residues long. The CDR3 DNA reads as TGTGCCAGCAGTGAACAGGGAGGCCCGGTGCGAAACACCATATATTTT. Translating it yields CASSEQGGPVRNTIYF.

Only a few counts were recorded for this clone. The chain recombines TRBV5-1 with TRBJ2-7, with D unclear. CDR3 length: 12 amino acids. Germline assignment: CDR1 SGHRS and CDR2 YFSETQ. With 4 bases removed from V and 4 bases from J, the gap between germline ends came to 9 bases. The CDR3 DNA reads as TGCGCCAGCAGCACGGACGGGTACGAGCAGTACTTC. Its protein is CASSTDGYEQYF.

This clone was counted between two and nine times. This chain joins TRBV11-1 and TRBJ1-1; 8 nucleotides line up with TRBD1. The CDR3 is made up of 14 amino acids. The J segment lost 6 bases and the V segment lost 5 bases, leaving 8 bases of the junction unmatched. Germline V gives CDR1 SGHAT, CDR2 FQDESV (reference sequence). The DNA of the CDR3 is TGTGCCAGCAGCATCCAGACAGGGGACGCTGAAGCTTTCTTT. This translates into CASSIQTGDAEAFF. The full variable domain, its missing parts supplied by reference TRBV11-1 and TRBJ1-1, is EAEVAQSPRYKITEKSQAVAFWCDPISGHATLYWYRQILGQGPELLVQFQDESVVDDSQLPKDRFSAERLKGVDSTLKIQPAELGDSAMYLCASSIQTGDAEAFFGQGTRLTVV.

This chain connects TRBV6-5 to TRBJ2-1; no clear D gene. Germline V lookup: CDR1 MNHEY, CDR2 SVGAGI. The CDR3 contains 14 residues. V was shortened by 6 bases and J by 4 bases, with 13 bases between the two germline ends. The CDR3 region has the DNA TGTGCCAGCAGCTACGGCCGCCCGTACAATGAGCAGTTCTTC. Translated: CASSYGRPYNEQFF.

This clone has only a few counts. The rearrangement joins TRBV6-6 to TRBJ1-5, with D possibly being TRBD1 (5 bases). The germline gives CDR1 MNHNY, CDR2 SVGAGI (reference sequence). The V end was cut by 5 bases, the J end by 0 bases, with 11 bases between. The CDR3 is 15 residues long. Here the CDR3 reads CASSGGLRSNQPQHF. Written as DNA, the CDR3 is TGTGCCAGCAGTGGGGGATTGCGTAGCAATCAGCCCCAGCATTTT.

This clone has a handful of counts. Other DNA sequences in this specimen translate into the identical CDR3. CDR3 sequence (DNA): TGCGCCAGCAGCTTGGACGTCCCGCCGAACACTGAAGCTTTCTTT. Translating it yields CASSLDVPPNTEAFF. This chain uses TRBV5-1 with TRBJ1-1; D uncertain. The germline CDR1 and CDR2 sequences are SGHRS and YFSETQ. V lost 0 bases and J lost 1, with 10 bases in between. This CDR3 region has 15 residues.

The rearrangement uses TRBV19 and TRBJ1-5; TRBD1 agrees at 7 bases. The CDR3 sequence is 16 residues long. Germline V gives CDR1 LNHDA, CDR2 SQIVND (reference sequence). Germline trimming cut 9 bases from V and 1 base from J; bases unmatched to any gene: 12. CDR3 in DNA: TGTGCCAGCAAAACACAGGGGTTAGGGAGCAATCAGCCCCAGCATTTT. Translation gives CASKTQGLGSNQPQHF.

The chain combines TRBV7-2 with TRBJ2-2; D gene uncertain. Germline V gene lookup returns CDR1 SGHTA and CDR2 FQGNSA. V gave up 2 bases and J gave up 1 base, with 5 bases separating them. The CDR3 contains 14 residues. In DNA, the CDR3 is TGTGCCAGCAGCTTACTCGGGAACACCGGGGAGCTGTTTTTT. Protein product: CASSLLGNTGELFF.

V is TRBV27 and J is TRBJ2-7; 7 bases are shared with TRBD1. V trimming: 6 bases; J trimming: 4 bases; junction bases outside the gene matches: 6. There are 13 residues in the CDR3. CDR1 and CDR2 from the germline V gene are MNHEY and SMNVEV (reference sequence). DNA for the CDR3: TGTGCCAGCAGCCGGGGACAGACTTACGAGCAGTACTTC. This codes for CASSRGQTYEQYF.

This clone was observed a few times. This chain links TRBV2 with TRBJ2-6; D is perhaps TRBD1 or TRBD2 (5 bases each). Germline CDR1 SNHLY, CDR2 FYNNEI. The CDR3 sequence is 16 residues long. The germline V and J ends were trimmed by 3 bases and 4 bases, with 13 bases remaining between them. The CDR3 DNA sequence: TGTGCCAGCAGTGAGCGGGTGGGGGTAGGGGCCAACGTCCTGACTTTC. Encoded protein: CASSERVGVGANVLTF. Variable domain in full (rest from reference TRBV2 and TRBJ2-6): EPEVTQTPSHQVTQMGQEVILRCVPISNHLYFYWYRQILGQKVEFLVSFYNNEISEKSEIFDDQFSVERPDGSNFTLKIRSTKLEDSAMYFCASSERVGVGANVLTFGAGSRLTVL.

V gene TRBV6-5 combines with J gene TRBJ1-2; D is unresolved. This CDR3 contains 12 residues. V lost 6 bases and J lost 8, with 13 bases in between. Germline CDR1 and CDR2: MNHEY and SVGAGI. The CDR3 DNA reads as TGTGCCAGCAGCCCCGACCTCGGGGGCTACACCTTC. Amino acids: CASSPDLGGYTF.

The V and J genes are TRBV10-1 and TRBJ2-1; D perhaps matches TRBD2 (6 bases). The CDR3 sequence is 15 residues long. Germline V gives CDR1 WNHNN, CDR2 SYGVQD (reference sequence). V lost 5 bases and J lost 4, with 15 bases in between. This CDR3 reads CASSSPAGRYNEQFF. As DNA, the CDR3 is TGCGCCAGCAGTTCTCCAGCGGGTCGTTACAATGAGCAGTTCTTC.

The genes are TRBV28 and TRBJ2-7; TRBD1 matches 7 bases. The CDR3 is 13 amino acids. V gave up 3 bases and J gave up 6 bases; unmatched junction bases: 5. From germline, CDR1 is MDHEN and CDR2 SYDVKM. In DNA form, the CDR3 reads TGTGCCAGCAGTTTCGGACAGGTCGGCGAGCAGTACTTC. Translated: CASSFGQVGEQYF.

This clone was seen a handful of times. This chain joins TRBV7-2 and TRBJ2-2; D not resolved. Germline-derived CDR1 and CDR2 are SGHTA and FQGNSA. This CDR3 comprises 15 residues. V lost 0 bases, J lost 4 bases, and 9 bases lay in between. The CDR3 sequence is CASSLAGSTTGELFF. CDR3 nucleotide sequence: TGTGCCAGCAGCTTAGCAGGGTCGACCACCGGGGAGCTGTTTTTT.

This clone was recorded at least ten times. This chain uses TRBV23-1 with TRBJ1-2; the D gene is possibly TRBD1 (5 bases). TRBV23-1 is identified as an open reading frame with a role that is uncertain. The CDR3 contains 13 residues. V lost 4 bases and J lost 8, with 14 bases in between. CDR3 amino acids: CASSPPGEGGYTF. The CDR3 DNA reads TGCGCCAGCAGTCCACCGGGAGAGGGGGGCTACACCTTC.

This chain links TRBV11-1 with TRBJ2-3; TRBD1 is a possible D gene (6 bases). The CDR3 spans 13 residues. CDR1 and CDR2 (germline): SGHAT, FQDESV (reference sequence). Trimming took 4 bases from V and 6 from J, leaving 11 bases between them. The CDR3 spells CASSSYTGDTQYF. CDR3 nucleotide sequence: TGTGCCAGCAGCTCCTACACAGGGGATACGCAGTATTTT.

The CDR3 DNA reads TGTGCCATCAGACGGGGGGGCCGCGAGCAGTACTTC. Translation: CAIRRGGREQYF. The chain joins TRBV10-3 to TRBJ2-7; 8 positions match TRBD2. This CDR3 has 12 residues. From germline, CDR1 is ENHRY and CDR2 SYGVKD. J gave up 6 bases and V 6 bases, and 4 bases lay outside the gene matches.

Ten or more counts support this clone. The gene calls are TRBV6-1 and TRBJ1-4; the D gene is possibly TRBD1 (6 bases). The CDR3 is made up of 14 amino acids. The germline gives CDR1 MNHNS, CDR2 SASEGT. The ends were cut back, 6 bases at V and 4 bases at J, with 12 bases in the middle. As DNA, the CDR3 is TGTGCCAGCAGAGCAGGGACAATTAATGAAAAACTGTTTTTT. This codes for CASRAGTINEKLFF.

This clone was counted only a few times. The chain combines TRBV27 with TRBJ2-7; TRBD1 matches 12 bases. The CDR3 loop spans 17 amino acids. Germline CDR1 and CDR2: MNHEY and SMNVEV (reference sequence). Unmatched junction bases numbered 7, after V lost 3 bases and J lost 1 base. CDR3 residues: CASSFRGTGGFSYEQYF. The CDR3 DNA reads as TGTGCCAGCAGTTTTCGCGGGACAGGGGGCTTTTCCTACGAGCAGTACTTC.

This rearrangement joins TRBV29-1 to TRBJ2-7; D not certain. V was pared by 4 bases and J by 4 bases, with 8 bases between. In germline, CDR1 is SQVTM, CDR2 ANQGSEA. This CDR3 is 11 amino acids long. The CDR3 sequence: CSVANAYEQYF. The CDR3 DNA is TGCAGCGTTGCGAACGCGTACGAGCAGTACTTC.

This clone has only a few counts. The gene calls are TRBV7-9 and TRBJ2-3; possible D gene TRBD1, 5 bases. Trimming left V 11 bases short and J 0 bases short, with 18 bases between. CDR1 and CDR2 (germline): SEHNR, FQNEAQ (reference sequence). The CDR3 length is 15 residues. The CDR3 DNA reads TGTGCCTTAGGAGAGACAGAAACTAGCACAGATACGCAGTATTTT. Translation: CALGETETSTDTQYF.

In its sample, this clone was seen a few times. The CDR3 DNA follows: TGTGCCAGCAGCTTGTGGTGGGAGTACGAGCAGTACTTC. It specifies CASSLWWEYEQYF. The chain couples TRBV7-2 to TRBJ2-7; D is possibly TRBD2 (5 bases). This CDR3 has 13 amino acids. The ends were cut back, 3 bases at V and 4 bases at J, with 10 bases in the middle. CDR1 is SGHTA, CDR2 FQGNSA, per germline. The whole variable domain, filled in from reference TRBV7-2 and TRBJ2-7, reads GAGVSQSPSNKVTEKGKDVELRCDPISGHTALYWYRQSLGQGLEFLIYFQGNSAPDKSGLPSDRFSAERTGGSVSTLTIQRTQQEDSAVYLCASSLWWEYEQYFGPGTRLTVT.

The J gene is TRBJ2-1, the V gene TRBV9; 9 bases agree with TRBD2. Germline loops: CDR1 SGDLS, CDR2 YYNGEE. V shed 2 bases and J 0 bases; nucleotides not matched to a gene: 6. The CDR3 is made up of 17 amino acids. The CDR3 loop reads CASSVLAGLSSYNEQFF. In DNA, the CDR3 is TGTGCCAGCAGCGTGCTAGCGGGGCTGAGCTCCTACAATGAGCAGTTCTTC.

This clone was observed a few times. The chain uses TRBV7-9 and TRBJ2-7; D perhaps matches TRBD1 (6 bases). CDR3 length: 15 amino acids. V gave up 1 base and J gave up 2 bases, with 12 bases separating them. Per the germline V gene, CDR1 is SEHNR and CDR2 is FQNEAQ (reference sequence). The CDR3 coding sequence is TGTGCCAGCAGCTTAGTACAGGGTCGAACCTACGAGCAGTACTTC. It is translated as CASSLVQGRTYEQYF.

The gene calls are TRBV6-6 and TRBJ2-1; either TRBD1 or TRBD2 may fit D (5 bases each). Germline V CDR1 and CDR2: MNHNY, SVGAGI (reference sequence). Trimming took 4 bases from V and 3 from J, leaving 13 bases between them. This CDR3 region has 15 residues. CDR3: CASSLTRGIYNEQFF. The CDR3 region has the DNA TGTGCCAGCAGTTTAACGAGGGGCATCTACAATGAGCAGTTCTTC.

This clone was picked up many times. The CDR3 region is CASVVGAGINYGYTF. The CDR3 DNA is TGTGCCAGCGTCGTTGGGGCAGGGATAAACTATGGCTACACCTTC. The chain joins TRBV7-9 to TRBJ1-2, with D possibly matching TRBD1 (5 bases). V was pared by 8 bases and J by 2 bases, with 18 bases between. This CDR3 contains 15 residues. Germline V gene lookup returns CDR1 SEHNR and CDR2 FQNEAQ (reference sequence).

The chain uses TRBV5-1 and TRBJ1-3; possibly TRBD1 for D (6 bases). The CDR3 length is 15 residues. Trimming removed 4 bases from V and 4 bases from J, with 15 bases in between. CDR1 SGHRS and CDR2 YFSETQ come from the germline V gene. This CDR3 is CASSDPTGHGNTIYF. The CDR3 coding sequence is TGCGCCAGCAGCGATCCTACAGGGCACGGAAACACCATATATTTT.